The rows below give T cell receptor beta chains drawn from one sample of a study of T cell responses to AZD1222 COVID-19 vaccine. TCRdb keeps only in-frame clones here, not all; method: immunoSEQ multiplex PCR. The sample records approximately 130,000 clones, approximately 90% being singletons. The sequencing used peripheral blood, collected on day 0 of AZD1222 vaccination. These receptors were obtained from an adult in good health. CDR3s include the opening cysteine and the closing phenylalanine or tryptophan. The order of the fields is D gene, J gene, V gene, clone size, CDR3 DNA, CDR3 protein. A D gene is named only where the DNA matches it firmly. The size field is filled for only some rows; it gives once, few, many or a size class.

>-|TRBJ1-5|TRBV28|-
TGTGCCAGCAGTTTAGTCCTAAATGGTCAGCCCCAGCATTTT
CASSLVLNGQPQHF
>-|TRBJ2-4|TRBV21-1|-
TGTGCCAGCAGCAAAGATAAGGACCGAGCCAAAAACATTCAGTACTTC
CASSKDKDRAKNIQYF
>TRBD1|TRBJ2-5|TRBV3-1/TRBV3-2|-
TGTGCCAGCAGCCAAGGGACAGGGCACCAAGGGACCCAGTACTTC
CASSQGTGHQGTQYF
>-|TRBJ1-1|TRBV27|-
TGTGCCAGCAGCTTAACAATGAACACTGAAGCTTTCTTT
CASSLTMNTEAFF
>TRBD1|TRBJ2-3|TRBV24-1|once
TGTGCCACCAGTGAGGCCGGGACAGGCGCAGATACGCAGTATTTT
CATSEAGTGADTQYF
>-|TRBJ1-5|TRBV6-5|-
TGTGCCAGCAGCTCCTTAATCCGGGGGCCCCAGCATTTT
CASSSLIRGPQHF
>-|TRBJ1-5|TRBV6-2/TRBV6-3|-
TGTGCCAGCAGTTACTCGGTAGGGGAGAATCAGCCCCAGCATTTT
CASSYSVGENQPQHF
>TRBD1|TRBJ2-1|TRBV24-1|-
TGTGCCACCAGTGATTTGCCAGGACAGGGGGGAGGTGAGCAGTTCTTC
CATSDLPGQGGGEQFF
>-|TRBJ1-4|TRBV3-1/TRBV3-2|-
TGTGCCAGCAGCCTCGGACATCATAATGAAAAACTGTTTTTT
CASSLGHHNEKLFF
>-|TRBJ1-1|TRBV4-1|-
TGCGCCAGCAGCCAAAGAGGGGTCGGGACTGAAGCTTTCTTT
CASSQRGVGTEAFF
>-|TRBJ1-2|TRBV6-2/TRBV6-3|-
TGTGCCAGCAAATACTCCCTTCATGGGGGTGGCTACACCTTC
CASKYSLHGGGYTF
>TRBD2|TRBJ2-2|TRBV2|-
TGTGCCAGCAGGGGACTAGCGGGAGGCACCGGGGAGCTGTTTTTT
CASRGLAGGTGELFF
>-|TRBJ2-1|TRBV11-2|-
TGTGCCAGCAGCTTAGATCGTCGGGATATCGAGTTCTTC
CASSLDRRDIEFF
>-|TRBJ2-5|TRBV24-1|-
TGTGCCACCAGTGATTTGCGGTTAGACAGCCAAGAGACCCAGTACTTC
CATSDLRLDSQETQYF
>-|TRBJ2-6|TRBV27|few
TGTGCCAGCAGTGGAGGTGGGGGCTCTGGGGCCAACGTCCTGACTTTC
CASSGGGGSGANVLTF
>TRBD2|TRBJ2-2|TRBV11-3|-
TGTGCCAGCAGCACGAGCGGGACGAACACCGGGGAGCTGTTTTTT
CASSTSGTNTGELFF
>-|TRBJ2-7|TRBV6-5|-
TGTGCCAGCAGTAGGGACACCTACGAGCAGTACTTC
CASSRDTYEQYF
>TRBD1|TRBJ2-7|TRBV13|-
TGTGCCAGCAGCGACCGGGACAGTACCTACGAGCAGTACTTC
CASSDRDSTYEQYF
>TRBD1|TRBJ2-2|TRBV6-2/TRBV6-3|-
TGTGCCAGCAGTTACTCTAGGGGGCGCAACACCGGGGAGCTGTTTTTT
CASSYSRGRNTGELFF
>-|TRBJ1-1|TRBV30|-
TGTGCCTGGAGTTTAACGGGGAGCACTGAAGCTTTCTTT
CAWSLTGSTEAFF
>TRBD2|TRBJ2-7|TRBV7-2|-
TGTGCCAGCAGCACGGCGGGAGTCTCCTACGAGCAGTACTTC
CASSTAGVSYEQYF
>TRBD2|TRBJ2-7|TRBV9|-
TGTGCCAGCAGCGCCGGGGGGAGGACTAGCGTTTACTACGAGCAGTACTTC
CASSAGGRTSVYYEQYF
>TRBD1|TRBJ2-6|TRBV2|few
TGTGCCAGCAGTAAGACAGGGATCGCTGGGGCCAACGTCCTGACTTTC
CASSKTGIAGANVLTF
>TRBD1|TRBJ2-7|TRBV19|-
TGTGCCAGTAGTATACCCGGGACAGGGAGGCTCGAGCAGTACTTC
CASSIPGTGRLEQYF
>-|TRBJ2-1|TRBV4-1|-
TGCGCCAGCAGCCGAGGGACAGAGCAGTTCTTC
CASSRGTEQFF
>-|TRBJ2-1|TRBV6-1|-
TGTGCCAGCAGTGAAGTACAGGGACTCTCCTACAATGAGCAGTTCTTC
CASSEVQGLSYNEQFF
>-|TRBJ2-7|TRBV5-4|-
TGTGCCAGCAGCTTGGGGCGAACCTACGAGCAGTACTTC
CASSLGRTYEQYF
>-|TRBJ1-1|TRBV30|-
TGTGCCCGGAGAGCGGAGACTGAAGCTTTCTTT
CARRAETEAFF
>TRBD2|TRBJ2-4|TRBV30|-
TGTGCCTGGAGTGCTCCGGGAGGGGGGCAAAACATTCAGTACTTC
CAWSAPGGGQNIQYF
>-|TRBJ1-1|TRBV7-9|-
TGTGCCAGCAGCTTAGCGGGGGGCGCCTCTGAAGCTTTCTTT
CASSLAGGASEAFF
>-|TRBJ1-2|TRBV28|-
TGTGCCAGCAGTTTAAGTCACAGGGCCTTCCATGGCTACACCTTC
CASSLSHRAFHGYTF
>-|TRBJ2-2|TRBV7-9|-
TGTGCCAGCAGCCAGGGAGCCACCGGGGAGCTGTTTTTT
CASSQGATGELFF
>TRBD2|TRBJ2-7|TRBV5-4|-
TGTGCCAGCAGCCCAACCGGGGCACTAGCGGCCCCAATCGAGCAGTACTTC
CASSPTGALAAPIEQYF
>-|TRBJ1-6|TRBV9|-
TGTGCCAGCAGCGTATGGGCTGACTCACCCCTCCACTTT
CASSVWADSPLHF
>-|TRBJ1-1|TRBV5-1|-
TGCGCCAGCAGCTTGACAGGGACGCACACTGAAGCTTTCTTT
CASSLTGTHTEAFF
>-|TRBJ2-5|TRBV14|-
TGTGCCAGCAGCAAAACTTGGGCAGAAGAGACCCAGTACTTC
CASSKTWAEETQYF
>-|TRBJ2-1|TRBV5-5|few
TGTGCCAGCAGCCTACGGGGTGGGGGCAGCTCCTACAATGAGCAGTTCTTC
CASSLRGGGSSYNEQFF
>TRBD1|TRBJ1-6|TRBV5-1|-
TGCGCCAGCAGCCACACAGGGGGACCCCTCCACTTT
CASSHTGGPLHF
>-|TRBJ1-5|TRBV28|-
TGTGCCAGCAGTTTATTAGGACAGTATAGCAATCAGCCCCAGCATTTT
CASSLLGQYSNQPQHF
>-|TRBJ2-7|TRBV28|-
TGTGCCACCACAACCGGGGGTGCGAACTCCTACGAGCAGTACTTC
CATTTGGANSYEQYF
>-|TRBJ1-1|TRBV5-6|-
TGTGCCAGCAGCCTATCAGGGTACACTGAAGCTTTCTTT
CASSLSGYTEAFF
>-|TRBJ2-1|TRBV7-9|-
TGTGCCAGCAACACCCCGCGAGGTGTCGATGAGCAGTTCTTC
CASNTPRGVDEQFF